The clone carrying this TCR beta chain was detected many times. The ends lost 4 bases at V and 1 base at J; junction bases unmatched: 4. This CDR3 has 14 amino acids. Germline CDR1 and CDR2: KGHSH and LQKENI. The source of the sample is a study of regulatory T cells in long-lasting Graves disease. The time point was: newly diagnosed GD, antithyroid drugs for less than 3 months. Preparation of the TCR library used RNA extracted from PBMCs. Diagnosis followed American Thyroid Association guidelines for Graves' disease. Arm-PCR of CDR3 regions and iRepertoire HTBI primers were the basis on which TCR beta libraries were built. TCRdb processed the multiplex PCR reads anew with MiXCR; each CDR3 protein has one entry. This sample has 350,000 to 550,000 distinct CDR3 sequences, with about 16% found just once. This sample also belongs to another study, concerning T cells in Graves' hyperthyroidism and ophthalmopathy. This second report adds: Stable Graves' hyperthyroidism meant no ophthalmopathy progression within 18 months. The model made its ophthalmopathy prediction, and onset followed a median 6.5 months later.

The TCR comes from a woman aged 25 to 39 with Graves disease. This chain connects TRBV18 to TRBJ2-7, with TRBD1 matching over 7 bases. Sequences were derived from peripheral blood mononuclear cells (PBMCs), sampled at new diagnosis, from a patient treated with antithyroid drugs. The CDR3 nucleotides read TGTGCCAGCTCACGGGACAGCGTATCCTACGAGCAGTACTTC. Its protein is CASSRDSVSYEQYF.